Sequencing of this T cell receptor (beta chain) was carried out in a study of cytomegalovirus exposure and HLA in healthy donors. J gave up 4 bases and V 4 bases, and 0 bases lay outside the gene matches. CDR3 length equals 13 residues. CDR1 and CDR2 from the germline V gene are SGHDT and YYEEEE. The PCR employed 60 Vbeta primers together with 13 Jbeta primers. TCRdb keeps only in-frame clones here, not all; method: immunoSEQ multiplex PCR. This sample has 100,000 to 150,000 clones, with roughly 80% found just once. Material: PBMCs. The TCR sequence derives from a female donor in good health and CMV-seronegative. J is TRBJ1-5 and V is TRBV5-6; 9 bases map to TRBD1. This CDR3 reads CASSGQGNQPQHF. CDR3 bases: TGTGCCAGCAGCGGACAGGGGAATCAGCCCCAGCATTTT.